The clone carrying this T cell receptor (beta chain) was seen a handful of times. The sample originates from a study of beta chain features in type 1 diabetes. Expressed TCRB transcripts got sequenced, as all isolated RNA was reverse transcribed. Clones were read by immunoSEQ multiplex PCR, and TCRdb kept only the in-frame ones, dropping some. Of about 900,000 clones listed, roughly 16% are singletons. The V and J ends lost 4 bases and 10 bases, in that order; junction bases with no gene match: 10. Per germline, CDR1 MDHEN and CDR2 SYDVKM. This CDR3 comprises 16 residues. The V and J genes are TRBV28 and TRBJ2-1; 13 nucleotides agree with TRBD2. The sequenced material came from naive CD4+ T cells from blood. The sequence was obtained from a young woman in good health. CDR3 loop: CASSSRTSGRQNEQFF. In DNA, the CDR3 is TGTGCCAGCAGTTCAAGGACTAGCGGGAGACAAAACGAGCAGTTCTTC.